A single TCR beta chain is shown here with its context. Germline lookup yields CDR1 SGHNT and CDR2 YYREEE (reference sequence). This CDR3 has 15 amino acids. V was cut by 4 bases and J by 1 base, with 11 bases left in between. The data derive from a study of patients and donors after allogeneic stem cell transplantation. Each CDR3 protein gets one entry after TCRdb re-called the RT-PCR reads with MiXCR. The repertoire holds 410,000 or so distinct CDR3 sequences, with approximately 16% as singletons. The specimen sequenced was blood, either unsorted or a sorted T cell fraction (not recorded which). The V and J genes are TRBV5-4 and TRBJ2-2, with TRBD1 as a possible D gene (6 bases). This sequence was found in a human donor who was either an allogeneic HSCT recipient or a stem cell or donor lymphocyte infusion donor (not recorded which). It is not recorded whose cells these are; they may come from a transplant donor. In nucleotides, the CDR3 is TGTGCCAGCAGCCCGGTAGGGGGGAACACCGGGGAGCTGTTTTTT. Translation: CASSPVGGNTGELFF.